The clone carrying this TCR beta chain was found once. Its specificity is unknown. These data belong to a study of cytomegalovirus exposure and HLA in healthy donors. Across the study: HLA-typed donors were the source of about 85 million unique TCRs, which an early data release held.

General observations from the study: For TCR beta chains, V- and J-gene trimming was later linked to a missense DCLRE1C variant. In the analysis, some V segments, TRBV6-2 and TRBV6-3 included, were excluded as indistinguishable.

The CDR3 has 14 residues. CDR1 is LNHDA, CDR2 SQIVND, per germline (reference sequence). Trimming removed 0 bases at V and 6 bases at J, with 11 bases between. 13 Jbeta primers and 60 Vbeta primers were used for the PCR. Clones were read by immunoSEQ multiplex PCR, and TCRdb kept only the in-frame ones, dropping some. The sample lists approximately 110,000 clones, 65% to 85% seen once, with roughly 6.1% in the top ten. Source material: PBMCs. This TCR was recovered from a man younger than 35 in good health and CMV-seronegative. The chain joins TRBV19 to TRBJ1-1; D possibly corresponds to TRBD1 (5 bases). In DNA form, the CDR3 reads TGTGCCAGTAGTATAGATCTGGAGGGGCCTGAAGCTTTCTTT. Protein sequence: CASSIDLEGPEAFF.